Listed here are 15 T cell receptor beta chains from one sample, sequenced in a study of blood T cell repertoires in COVID-19. Method: immunoSEQ multiplex PCR; TCRdb's copy keeps in-frame clones and lacks some. The table includes approximately 390,000 clones, around 90% detected once. The sequenced material came from PBMCs or T cells enriched from blood (not recorded which). Receptors originate from a woman aged 40 to 55 with acute COVID-19.

The chain is built from TRBV4-1 and TRBJ1-6; 7 nucleotides align to TRBD1. V trimming: 0 bases; J trimming: 7 bases; junction bases outside the gene matches: 3. In germline, CDR1 is MGHRA, CDR2 YSYEKL. This CDR3 has 15 amino acids. CDR3 sequence: CASSQEDRANSPLHF. CDR3 in DNA: TGCGCCAGCAGCCAAGAAGACAGGGCCAATTCACCCCTCCACTTT.

The chain joins TRBV6-5 to TRBJ1-1, with a possible D match to TRBD1 (6 bases). Trimming stripped 0 bases from V and 7 bases from J, with 12 bases between. Germline V gene sequence: CDR1 MNHEY, CDR2 SVGAGI. The CDR3 has 14 amino acids. CDR3 in DNA: TGTGCCAGCAGTTACTCGTTGGGGACATTTGAAGCTTTCTTT. Its translation is CASSYSLGTFEAFF.

This chain connects TRBV7-2 to TRBJ2-3, with TRBD2 matching 8 bases. The CDR3 is 14 amino acids. Trimming took 5 bases from V and 4 from J; bases not matched to a gene: 5. CDR1 and CDR2 from the germline V gene are SGHTA and FQGNSA. The CDR3 DNA reads TGTGCCAGCAGCCGGGAGGGGGGCCCAGATACGCAGTATTTT. Translating gives CASSREGGPDTQYF. Full variable domain (remainder filled in from reference TRBV7-2 and TRBJ2-3): GAGVSQSPSNKVTEKGKDVELRCDPISGHTALYWYRQSLGQGLEFLIYFQGNSAPDKSGLPSDRFSAERTGGSVSTLTIQRTQQEDSAVYLCASSREGGPDTQYFGPGTRLTVL.

To note about this clone: The same CDR3 is also encoded by other DNA sequences in this sample. The chain employs TRBV18 and TRBJ2-2; the D is unclear. V gave up 3 bases and J gave up 3 bases, with 11 bases separating them. CDR1 KGHSH and CDR2 LQKENI come from the germline V gene. This CDR3 is 15 amino acids long. The CDR3 DNA is TGTGCCAGCTCACCTCCTAGTCGGGACACCGGGGAGCTGTTTTTT. Translation gives CASSPPSRDTGELFF.

The CDR3 reads CASSLGSGVRGNQPQHF. The CDR3 DNA reads as TGTGCCAGCAGCTTAGGATCGGGAGTCAGAGGCAATCAGCCCCAGCATTTT. The rearrangement uses TRBV7-8 and TRBJ1-5; D not certain. The V gene lost 1 base and the J gene lost 2 bases, with 15 bases spanning the gap. The germline V gene has CDR1 SGHVS and CDR2 FQNEAQ. This CDR3 has 17 residues.

The chain recombines TRBV5-1 with TRBJ2-7; the match to TRBD2 covers 9 bases. Trimming removed 5 bases from V and 6 bases from J; junction bases left unmatched: 12. Germline V CDR1 and CDR2: SGHRS, YFSETQ. The CDR3 runs to 15 residues. The CDR3 spells CASRPVSLAGSEQYF. Here the CDR3 DNA reads TGCGCCAGCAGGCCTGTGAGCCTAGCGGGGTCCGAGCAGTACTTC.

This clone was observed once. The rearrangement links TRBV30 to TRBJ2-1, with TRBD2 matching 15 bases. The CDR3 totals 15 residues. Germline V gene data show CDR1 as GTSNPN and CDR2 as SVGIG (reference sequence). With V trimmed by 4 bases and J by 10 bases, 8 bases remained unmatched. The DNA of the CDR3 is TGTGCCTGGAAACTCGGACTAGCGGGGGGGAAGGAGCAGTTCTTC. As protein: CAWKLGLAGGKEQFF.

The V and J genes are TRBV7-9 and TRBJ1-2; 12 bases are shared with TRBD1. CDR3 size: 19 residues. Germline V lookup: CDR1 SEHNR, CDR2 FQNEAQ (reference sequence). Trimming removed 1 base from V and 4 bases from J; junction bases left unmatched: 13. CDR3 nucleotides: TGTGCCAGCAGCTTAGTAAGATTCGGGACAGGGGGCCGGAGCTATGGCTACACCTTC. This translates into CASSLVRFGTGGRSYGYTF.

V gene TRBV11-2 combines with J gene TRBJ2-7; weak D call: TRBD1 (6 bases). The germline CDR1 and CDR2 sequences are SGHAT and FQNNGV. There are 15 residues in the CDR3. Trimming took off 5 bases at V and 5 bases at J, with 19 bases between the two ends. CDR3 sequence (DNA): TGTGCCAGCAGCCTTCAACGTGGGGACAACCACGAGCAGTACTTC. Translation gives CASSLQRGDNHEQYF.

This clone showed up just once. The V and J genes are TRBV5-1 and TRBJ2-4; 7 bases are shared with TRBD1. Germline CDR1 and CDR2: SGHRS and YFSETQ. J lost 5 bases, V lost 5 bases, and 10 bases had no gene match. This CDR3 is 15 amino acids long. Here the CDR3 reads CASRSPDRVQNIQYF. The DNA for the CDR3 is TGCGCCAGCAGGTCCCCCGACAGGGTCCAAAACATTCAGTACTTC.

This chain uses TRBV5-1 with TRBJ2-1; 8 positions agree with TRBD1. V gave up 4 bases and J gave up 12 bases; unmatched junction bases: 3. The germline V gene has CDR1 SGHRS and CDR2 YFSETQ. This CDR3 has 11 residues. As DNA, the CDR3 is TGCGCCAGCAGCGGTGACAGGGGGCAGTTCTTC. It codes for CASSGDRGQFF.

This clone was recorded at least ten times. The CDR3 is CASSLVGPTNTGELFF. DNA of the CDR3: TGTGCCAGCAGCTTAGTTGGGCCTACGAACACCGGGGAGCTGTTTTTT. The rearrangement joins TRBV11-2 to TRBJ2-2; D gene ambiguous. The CDR3 contains 16 residues. From germline, CDR1 is SGHAT and CDR2 FQNNGV. V was clipped by 1 base and J by 0 bases, with 9 bases between them.

Ten or more counts support this clone. The genes are TRBV7-9 and TRBJ2-2; D call uncertain. The germline V and J ends were trimmed by 5 bases and 0 bases, with 7 bases remaining between them. The CDR3 sequence is 14 residues long. In germline, CDR1 is SEHNR, CDR2 FQNEAQ (reference sequence). The chain's CDR3 is CASSRDSNTGELFF. The CDR3 DNA follows: TGTGCCAGCAGCCGTGACTCGAACACCGGGGAGCTGTTTTTT.

On this clone: The sample carries other DNA sequences with the same CDR3. J is TRBJ1-5 and V is TRBV5-1; 8 nucleotides align to TRBD1. Germline V gene sequence: CDR1 SGHRS, CDR2 YFSETQ. This CDR3 has 14 residues. V lost 3 bases and J lost 6; bases outside the gene matches: 5. As DNA, the CDR3 is TGCGCCAGCAGCTCAGGACAGGGCGGTCAGCCCCAGCATTTT. It translates to CASSSGQGGQPQHF.

V and J are TRBV18 and TRBJ2-7; 8 nucleotides align to TRBD1. This CDR3 comprises 14 residues. J gave up 2 bases and V 6 bases, and 6 bases lay outside the gene matches. Germline lookup yields CDR1 KGHSH and CDR2 LQKENI. CDR3 bases: TGTGCCAGCTCCTGGGACAGGCTAACCTACGAGCAGTACTTC. It specifies CASSWDRLTYEQYF.